This TCR beta chain derives from a study of T cell responses to AZD1222 COVID-19 vaccine (dated by TCRdb to about 2021). As for the study more broadly: TCR sequencing was performed for 230 to 250 trial participants, of whom 207 were given two doses of AZD1222 and around 26 were given two doses of MenACWY control vaccine. Trial participants were enrolled by age into subgroups of 18-55, 56-69 and 70-plus years, and roughly 150, 30 and 60 TCR-sequenced participants, respectively, were included in these subgroups.

Study-level results and caveats: Because no samples from the day 14 peak response were available, repertoires could be characterized only after the peak T cell response. Reportedly, almost half of the unique spike-specific TCRs recognized epitopes lying outside the regions that are mutated in the B.1.351 and B.1.1.7 variants. Spike-specific TCR breadth and depth rose significantly after two AZD1222 doses compared with day 0 and with MenACWY recipients. Participants were mostly white British and included more females than males, and it was suggested by the authors that clonal diversity may have been underestimated. In the small 56-69-year group, the increase in depth fell short of significance, most likely because of low power. Only five to seven AZD1222 recipients were SARS-CoV-2 seropositive at baseline, limiting conclusions about previously exposed vaccinees. The whole spike protein was spanned by vaccine-associated CD4 TCRs, and dominant responses were seen in regions 160-218 and 743-854.

Clipping removes 1 base from V and 5 bases from J, with 4 as the unmatched junction base count. As encoded in the germline V gene (reference sequence), CDR1 is GTSNPN while CDR2 is SVGIG. There are 13 amino acids in the CDR3, from cysteine to phenylalanine inclusive. Only the CDR3 DNA is retained, 39 bases long and in frame from the first base. According to the study, the label for this sample's time point signals: about 28 days (+/-7) after the second vaccine dose. AZD1222 recipients with second doses at about 4 weeks or about 12 weeks were pooled, because spike-specific TCR depth and breadth did not differ between schedules. Vaccinee samples came from UK trials COV001 and COV002, including a single-blind randomized controlled phase 2/3 trial of AZD1222 (ChAdOx1 nCoV-19) in healthy adults. For TCRbeta chain sequencing, PBMC samples were collected from trial participants at day 0 and at day 28 after the second dose.

The count of this clone is one. Which antigen it targets is not known. Base-call qualities are not available, and no considerably larger clone is one nucleotide away. The CDR3 regions of human TCRbeta chains were analyzed by immunosequencing. Per the authors' processing: Repertoire TCRs were checked for matches against a reference library of SARS-CoV-2-specific TCRs that had been generated using the MIRA antigen-specificity platform. Breadth was defined as the fraction of unique TCRs that were SARS-CoV-2-associated. Depth was defined as the fraction of total T cells that were SARS-CoV-2-associated. Each spike-specific TCR was assigned to its reactive spike region and to a CD4 or CD8 class using the MIRA data. Log10-transformed breadth and depth values were compared by one-way ANOVA with Sidak's multiple comparisons tests. TCRdb retrieved this table from immuneACCESS and kept in-frame rearrangements only. Not all clones are present; in checked studies, unresolved V genes account for under half, and no reason is known for the remainder. V, J and clone size are taken as reported in that table, and D and trimming were inferred from the DNA itself. The sample data list fewer than 110,000 clones, and roughly 90% of these were observed just once. The ten top clones hold roughly 8.7% of the sample.

The chain is encoded by TRBV30 joined to TRBJ1-2; 7 central bases correspond to TRBD1. This clonotype was obtained from an adult who received the AZD1222 COVID-19 vaccine. This material consisted of peripheral blood, taken 28 days after the second AZD1222 dose. Here the CDR3 is given as CAWSGQGGYGYTF. The sequenced DNA: TGTGCCTGGAGTGGCCAGGGGGGATATGGCTACACCTTC.